This T cell receptor beta chain stems from a study of blood T cells in healthy people across ages. Next came a second PCR, run for about 6 to 12 cycles, which used a sample-barcoded 5' primer along with a J-beta primer mix. TCRdb passed the 5' RACE reads through MiXCR, listing each CDR3 protein once. Of hundreds of thousands of distinct CDR3 sequences in the sample, 55% to 70% were seen once. CDR1 and CDR2 (germline): SGHNT, YENEEA. CDR3 size: 14 residues. The germline V and J ends were trimmed by 5 bases and 7 bases, with 14 bases remaining between them. Only one count was recorded for this clonotype.

This TCR derives from a man aged 30 to 45 in good health. The chain employs TRBV11-3 and TRBJ2-2, with D tentatively TRBD1 (5 bases). The sequenced sample consisted of blood. CDR3 in DNA: TGTGCCAGCAGCCTGGGGCAGTCCGTCGGGGAGCTGTTTTTT. It is translated as CASSLGQSVGELFF.